This TCR beta chain originates from a study of tumor-infiltrating lymphocytes in primary liver carcinoma. Background on the study: Men and women, 30 to 69 years of age, made up the patients. These were node-negative, non-metastatic T1-T3 tumors of roughly 4 to 10 cm. Study outcomes and limitations: Tumor-adjacent and tumor-blood pairs displayed less overlap than did pairs of tumor regions.

On this clonotype itself: Its antigen is as yet unknown. A junction boundary mismatches the germline segment, possibly from a read error.

The researchers produced TCR beta cDNA from around 500 ng total RNA with a constant-region primer. What produced the TCR beta libraries was three nested multiplex PCR rounds using slightly modified ARM-PCR. The first two PCR rounds used TRBV1-TRBV30 primers with a Cbeta primer, approximately 10 cycles each. Each CDR3 protein is one row after TCRdb ran MiXCR on the multiplex PCR reads. Here the sample spans under 200,000 distinct CDR3 sequences, around four fifths being singletons. The CDR3 contains 15 residues. Germline values: CDR1 SGHAT, CDR2 FQNNGV. Bulk tissue was left unsorted, and RNA and DNA were co-extracted from 20-30 mg of it.

The chain joins TRBV11-2 to TRBJ2-5; D is uncertain. The receptor was isolated from a man aged 35-49 years with primary liver carcinoma and hepatitis B virus infection. The specimen sequenced was tumor tissue from primary liver carcinoma. CDR3 nucleotides: TGTGCCAGAAGCACCGTCGGGCTAGTCCCAGAGACCCAGAACTTC. It is translated as CARSTVGLVPETQNF.